One TCR beta chain is described in this entry. It may be a read error: a sequence one base away is much more abundant. The data stem from a study of molecular identifiers for immune sequencing clone quantification. V lost 4 bases, J lost 2 bases, and 15 bases lay in between. Germline CDR1 and CDR2: LGHNA and YSLEER. The CDR3 totals 15 residues. TCRdb used MiXCR to reprocess the PCR reads, holding one entry per CDR3 protein. The sample includes about 510,000 distinct CDR3 sequences, around 23% of them seen just once. The sequencing sample was made of naive CD8+ T cells from blood, with Jurkat cell RNA spiked in. Indicated subset: FACS-sorted CD8+CD4-CCR7+CD45RA+ naive T cells. The chain couples TRBV4-3 to TRBJ2-7, with D possibly matching TRBD1 (6 bases). This receptor was taken from a human donor in good health. Some libraries in this study had Jurkat cell RNA spiked in. The CDR3 protein is CASSRDPDRTYEQYF. The DNA for the CDR3 is TGCGCCAGCAGCCGAGATCCAGACAGGACCTACGAGCAGTACTTC.